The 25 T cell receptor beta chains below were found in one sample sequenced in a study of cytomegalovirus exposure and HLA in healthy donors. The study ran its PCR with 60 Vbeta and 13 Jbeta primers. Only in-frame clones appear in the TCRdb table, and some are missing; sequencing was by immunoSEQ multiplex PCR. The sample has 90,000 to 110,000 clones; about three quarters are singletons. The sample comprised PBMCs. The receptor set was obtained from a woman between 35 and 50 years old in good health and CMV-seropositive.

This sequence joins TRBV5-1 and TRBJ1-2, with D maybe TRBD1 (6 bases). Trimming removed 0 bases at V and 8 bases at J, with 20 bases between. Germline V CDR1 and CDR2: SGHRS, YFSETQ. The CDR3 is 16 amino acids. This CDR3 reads CASSLVVGARRGGYTF. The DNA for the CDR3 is TGCGCCAGCAGCTTGGTGGTGGGGGCCCGGAGAGGGGGCTACACCTTC.

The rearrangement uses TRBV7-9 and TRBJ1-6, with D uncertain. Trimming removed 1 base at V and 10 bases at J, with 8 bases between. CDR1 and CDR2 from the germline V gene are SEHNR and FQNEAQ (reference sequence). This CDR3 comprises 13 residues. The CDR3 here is CASSLEERSPLHF. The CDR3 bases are TGTGCCAGCAGCTTAGAGGAGAGGTCACCCCTCCACTTT.

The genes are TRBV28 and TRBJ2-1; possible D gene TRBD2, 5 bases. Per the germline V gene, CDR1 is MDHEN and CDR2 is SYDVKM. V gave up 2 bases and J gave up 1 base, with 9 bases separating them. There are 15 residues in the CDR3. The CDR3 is CASSLRLASYNEQFF. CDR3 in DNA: TGTGCCAGCAGTTTAAGGCTAGCATCCTACAATGAGCAGTTCTTC.

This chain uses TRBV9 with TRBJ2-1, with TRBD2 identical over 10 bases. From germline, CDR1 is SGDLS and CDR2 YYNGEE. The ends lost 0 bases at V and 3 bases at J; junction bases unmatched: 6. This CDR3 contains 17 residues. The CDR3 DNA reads TGTGCCAGCAGCGTAGAGAGCGGGGGGGCCCTCTACAATGAGCAGTTCTTC. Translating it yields CASSVESGGALYNEQFF.

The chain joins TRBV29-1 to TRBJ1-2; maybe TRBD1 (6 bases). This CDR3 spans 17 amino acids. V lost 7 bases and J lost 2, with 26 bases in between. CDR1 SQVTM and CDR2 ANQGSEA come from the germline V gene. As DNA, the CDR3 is TGCAGCGCCCGCCACAGCTTAGGGCAGGGGAAAAACTATGGCTACACCTTC. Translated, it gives CSARHSLGQGKNYGYTF.

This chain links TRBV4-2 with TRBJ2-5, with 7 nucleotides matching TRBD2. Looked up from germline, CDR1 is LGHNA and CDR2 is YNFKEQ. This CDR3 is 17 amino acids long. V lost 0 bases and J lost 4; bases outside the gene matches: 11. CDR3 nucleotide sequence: TGTGCCAGCAGCCAAGAAGGAGTAACGGGAGGTGCAGAGACCCAGTACTTC. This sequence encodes CASSQEGVTGGAETQYF.

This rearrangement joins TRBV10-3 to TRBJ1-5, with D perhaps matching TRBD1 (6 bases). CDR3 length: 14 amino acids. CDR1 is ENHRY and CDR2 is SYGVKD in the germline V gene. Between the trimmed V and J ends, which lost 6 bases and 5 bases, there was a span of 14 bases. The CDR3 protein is CAIRKAGEYQPQHF. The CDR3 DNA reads TGTGCCATCAGAAAGGCAGGGGAGTATCAGCCCCAGCATTTT.

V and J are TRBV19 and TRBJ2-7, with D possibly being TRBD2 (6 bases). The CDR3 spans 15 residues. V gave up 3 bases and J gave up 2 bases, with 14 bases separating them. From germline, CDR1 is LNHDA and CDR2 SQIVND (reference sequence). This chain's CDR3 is CASSITGESPYEQYF. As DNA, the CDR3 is TGTGCCAGTAGTATCACGGGGGAAAGTCCCTACGAGCAGTACTTC.

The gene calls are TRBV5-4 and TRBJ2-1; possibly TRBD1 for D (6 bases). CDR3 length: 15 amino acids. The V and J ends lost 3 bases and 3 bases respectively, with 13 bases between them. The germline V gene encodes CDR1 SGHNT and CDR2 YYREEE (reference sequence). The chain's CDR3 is CASSSSGTIYNEQFF. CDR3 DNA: TGTGCCAGCAGCTCCTCCGGGACAATCTACAATGAGCAGTTCTTC.

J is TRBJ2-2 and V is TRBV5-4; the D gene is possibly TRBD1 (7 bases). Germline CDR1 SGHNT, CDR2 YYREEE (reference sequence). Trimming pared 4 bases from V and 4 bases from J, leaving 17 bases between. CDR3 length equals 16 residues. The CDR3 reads CASSPRGEPFTGELFF. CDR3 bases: TGTGCCAGCAGCCCCAGGGGGGAGCCGTTCACCGGGGAGCTGTTTTTT.

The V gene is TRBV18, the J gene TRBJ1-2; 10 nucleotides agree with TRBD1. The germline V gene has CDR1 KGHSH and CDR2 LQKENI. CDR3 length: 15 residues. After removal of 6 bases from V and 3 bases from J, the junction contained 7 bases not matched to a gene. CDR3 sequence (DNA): TGTGCCAGCTCGTACGCCGGGACAGGGGACTATGGCTACACCTTC. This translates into CASSYAGTGDYGYTF.

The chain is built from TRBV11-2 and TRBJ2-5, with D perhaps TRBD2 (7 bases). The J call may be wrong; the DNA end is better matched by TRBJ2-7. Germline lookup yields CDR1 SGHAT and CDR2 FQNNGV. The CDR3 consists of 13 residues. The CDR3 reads CASSRGAGYEQYF. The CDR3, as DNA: TGTGCCAGCAGCCGGGGGGCGGGCTACGAGCAGTACTTC.

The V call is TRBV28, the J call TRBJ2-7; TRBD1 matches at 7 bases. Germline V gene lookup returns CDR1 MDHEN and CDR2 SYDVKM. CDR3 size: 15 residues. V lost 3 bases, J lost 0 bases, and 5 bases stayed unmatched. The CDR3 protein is CASSFWDSYSYEQYF. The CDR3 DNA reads TGTGCCAGCAGTTTCTGGGACAGCTACTCCTACGAGCAGTACTTC.

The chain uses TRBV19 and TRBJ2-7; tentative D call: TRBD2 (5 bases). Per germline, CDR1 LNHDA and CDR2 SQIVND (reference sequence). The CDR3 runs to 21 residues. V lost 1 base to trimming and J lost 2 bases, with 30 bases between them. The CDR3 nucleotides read TGTGCCAGTAGTATAGGGTGGGTGGCCCTAACAACGGGATTAGTCCCCTACGAGCAGTACTTC. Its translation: CASSIGWVALTTGLVPYEQYF.

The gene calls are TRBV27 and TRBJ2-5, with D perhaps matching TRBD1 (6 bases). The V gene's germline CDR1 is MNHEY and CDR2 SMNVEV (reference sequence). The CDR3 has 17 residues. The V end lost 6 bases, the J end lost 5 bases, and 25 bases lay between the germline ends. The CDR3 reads CASRNLGSDRWLETQYF. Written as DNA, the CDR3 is TGTGCCAGCAGAAACCTTGGCAGCGACAGGTGGTTGGAGACCCAGTACTTC.

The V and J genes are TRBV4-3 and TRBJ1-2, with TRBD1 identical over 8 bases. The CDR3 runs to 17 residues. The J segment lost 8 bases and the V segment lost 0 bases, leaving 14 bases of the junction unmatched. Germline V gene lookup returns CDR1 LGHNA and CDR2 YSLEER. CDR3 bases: TGCGCCAGCAGCCAAGACGGGGCAGGGCCCCCAGGGGGCGGCTACACCTTC. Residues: CASSQDGAGPPGGGYTF.

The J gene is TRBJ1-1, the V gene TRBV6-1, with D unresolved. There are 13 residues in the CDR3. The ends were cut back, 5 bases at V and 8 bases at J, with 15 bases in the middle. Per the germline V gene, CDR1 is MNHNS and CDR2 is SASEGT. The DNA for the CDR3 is TGTGCCAGCAGTCGCCGGGTCGAGAGGGAAGCTTTCTTT. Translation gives CASSRRVEREAFF.

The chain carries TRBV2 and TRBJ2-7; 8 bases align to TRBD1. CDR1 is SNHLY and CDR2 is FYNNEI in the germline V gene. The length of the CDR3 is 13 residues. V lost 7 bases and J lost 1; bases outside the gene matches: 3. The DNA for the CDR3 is TGTGCCAGCATGACAGGGGCTTCCTACGAGCAGTACTTC. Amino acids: CASMTGASYEQYF.

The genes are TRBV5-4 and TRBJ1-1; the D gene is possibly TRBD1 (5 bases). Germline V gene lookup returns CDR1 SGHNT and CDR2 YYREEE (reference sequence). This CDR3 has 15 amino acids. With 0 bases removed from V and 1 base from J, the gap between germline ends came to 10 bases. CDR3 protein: CASSLDGTGNTEAFF. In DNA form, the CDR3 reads TGTGCCAGCAGCTTGGATGGGACTGGGAACACTGAAGCTTTCTTT.

The chain's CDR3 is CASSVDSGGPNYGYTF. CDR3 DNA: TGTGCCAGCAGCGTAGATTCCGGAGGTCCTAACTATGGCTACACCTTC. The chain uses TRBV9 and TRBJ1-2; no clear D. CDR3 size: 16 residues. The V and J ends lost 0 bases and 0 bases respectively, with 12 bases between them. Germline loops: CDR1 SGDLS, CDR2 YYNGEE.

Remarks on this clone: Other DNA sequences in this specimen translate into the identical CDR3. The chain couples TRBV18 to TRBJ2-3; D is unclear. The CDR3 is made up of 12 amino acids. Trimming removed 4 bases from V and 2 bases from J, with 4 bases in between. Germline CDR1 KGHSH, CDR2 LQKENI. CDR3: CASSLYTDTQYF. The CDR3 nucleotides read TGTGCCAGCTCACTGTACACAGATACGCAGTATTTT.

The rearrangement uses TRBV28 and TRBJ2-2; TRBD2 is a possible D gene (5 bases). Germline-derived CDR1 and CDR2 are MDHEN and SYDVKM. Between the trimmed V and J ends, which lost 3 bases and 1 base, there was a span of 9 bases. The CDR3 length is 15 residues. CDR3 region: CASSLTGLNTGELFF. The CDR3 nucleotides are TGTGCCAGCAGTTTGACGGGATTGAACACCGGGGAGCTGTTTTTT.

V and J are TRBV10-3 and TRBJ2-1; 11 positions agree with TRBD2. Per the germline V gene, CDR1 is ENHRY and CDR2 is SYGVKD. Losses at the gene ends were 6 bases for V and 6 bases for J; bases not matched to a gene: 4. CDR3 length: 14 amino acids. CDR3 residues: CAIRGLAAGNEQFF. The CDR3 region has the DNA TGTGCCATCAGGGGACTAGCGGCGGGCAATGAGCAGTTCTTC.

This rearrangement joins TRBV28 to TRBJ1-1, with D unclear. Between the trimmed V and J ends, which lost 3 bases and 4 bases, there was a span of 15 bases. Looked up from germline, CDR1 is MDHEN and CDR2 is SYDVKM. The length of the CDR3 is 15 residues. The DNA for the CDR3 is TGTGCCAGCAGTTTGGTACTTTTCCGCCCCACTGAAGCTTTCTTT. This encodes CASSLVLFRPTEAFF.

The CDR3 nucleotides are TGTGCCAGCAGCCCGCTGAGGAGTGCCTACGAGCAGTACTTC. Its protein is CASSPLRSAYEQYF. The V gene is TRBV11-3, the J gene TRBJ2-7; D not resolved. The ends were cut back, 5 bases at V and 2 bases at J, with 13 bases in the middle. Looked up from germline, CDR1 is SGHNT and CDR2 is YENEEA. The CDR3 has 14 amino acids.